One sample yielded the 27 T cell receptor beta chains listed below, sequenced in a study of blood T cell repertoires in COVID-19. The protocol was immunoSEQ multiplex PCR, while the TCRdb copy is restricted to in-frame clones and leaves out a portion. This table holds 220,000 or so clones, roughly 89% found once. The sample was PBMCs or T cells enriched from blood (not recorded which). Every receptor here comes from a woman aged 40 to 50 who had recovered from COVID-19.

The V gene is TRBV3-1 (or the pseudogene TRBV3-2), the J gene TRBJ1-1, with 12 nucleotides matching TRBD1. Germline-derived CDR1 and CDR2 are LGHDT and YNNKEL (reference sequence). The V and J ends lost 0 bases and 4 bases, in that order; junction bases with no gene match: 6. There are 17 residues in the CDR3. The CDR3 reads CASSQDRDRGRSTEAFF. CDR3 nucleotide sequence: TGTGCCAGCAGCCAAGACCGGGACAGGGGGCGTAGCACTGAAGCTTTCTTT.

This clone was detected once. The CDR3 DNA sequence: TGTGCCACCAGTGGGAGAAGGATAGCGGGAGTGGCCTACAATGAGCAGTTCTTC. Protein product: CATSGRRIAGVAYNEQFF. The chain couples TRBV24-1 to TRBJ2-1; 9 nucleotides match TRBD2. J lost 2 bases, V lost 5 bases, and 12 bases had no gene match. Germline CDR1 KGHDR, CDR2 SFDVKD. This CDR3 region has 18 residues.

V gene TRBV18 combines with J gene TRBJ1-1, with D possibly TRBD1 on 5 matching bases. The CDR3 sequence is 14 residues long. Germline V gene data show CDR1 as KGHSH and CDR2 as LQKENI. Trimming cost V 0 bases and J 2 bases, with 7 bases left between them. This CDR3 is CASSPPQGNTEAFF. The DNA for the CDR3 is TGTGCCAGCTCACCACCGCAGGGTAACACTGAAGCTTTCTTT.

Comment on this clone: This same CDR3 is encoded by further DNA sequences in the sample. The chain is built from TRBV19 and TRBJ2-3; D is unresolved. V lost 1 base and J 2 bases, leaving 7 bases between the germline ends. Germline V gives CDR1 LNHDA, CDR2 SQIVND (reference sequence). CDR3 length: 14 residues. DNA for the CDR3: TGTGCCAGTAGTATAGGCGCGGACACAGATACGCAGTATTTT. It yields the protein CASSIGADTDTQYF.

The chain links TRBV21-1 to TRBJ2-7; the table's D call, TRBD2, was not checked against the DNA. TRBV21-1 is a documented pseudogene. The CDR3 is 13 amino acids. In DNA, the CDR3 is TGTGCCAGCAGCAAAGTTAGCGCATACGAGCAGTACGTC. This gives the protein CASSKVSAYEQYV.

The chain links TRBV2 to TRBJ2-1; a weak D match, TRBD2 (5 bases). V dropped 6 bases and J dropped 9 bases, with 9 bases sitting between them. Germline V CDR1 and CDR2: SNHLY, FYNNEI. This CDR3 spans 11 amino acids. The CDR3 is CASRLEVEQFF. The CDR3 bases are TGTGCCAGCAGACTAGAGGTTGAGCAGTTCTTC. The full variable domain, rest sourced from reference TRBV2 and TRBJ2-1, is EPEVTQTPSHQVTQMGQEVILRCVPISNHLYFYWYRQILGQKVEFLVSFYNNEISEKSEIFDDQFSVERPDGSNFTLKIRSTKLEDSAMYFCASRLEVEQFFGPGTRLTVL.

The gene calls are TRBV6-5 and TRBJ2-7; possible D gene TRBD1, 5 bases. V shed 2 bases and J shed 3 bases, with 8 bases lying between them. This CDR3 contains 13 residues. The V gene's germline CDR1 is MNHEY and CDR2 SVGAGI. The CDR3 sequence is CASSYPQGYEQYV. The CDR3 DNA is TGTGCCAGCAGTTACCCGCAGGGCTACGAGCAGTACGTC.

The J gene is TRBJ2-3, the V gene TRBV5-1; 7 bases match TRBD1. Germline lookup yields CDR1 SGHRS and CDR2 YFSETQ. V gave up 5 bases and J gave up 6 bases; unmatched junction bases: 3. This CDR3 has 12 residues. The CDR3 loop reads CASSPRGDTQYF. In nucleotides, the CDR3 is TGCGCCAGCAGTCCCAGGGGGGATACGCAGTATTTT.

The rearrangement links TRBV7-9 to TRBJ2-1; 7 nucleotides line up with TRBD2. CDR1 and CDR2 from the germline V gene are SEHNR and FQNEAQ (reference sequence). CDR3 size: 17 residues. J was trimmed by 5 bases and V by 4 bases; bases with no gene match: 14. The CDR3 protein is CASSYPLGGRLDNEQFF. Here the CDR3 DNA reads TGTGCCAGCAGCTACCCCCTGGGCGGGAGACTGGACAATGAGCAGTTCTTC.

The chain employs TRBV5-1 and TRBJ1-1, with TRBD1 identical over 8 bases. This CDR3 contains 15 residues. Germline CDR1 is SGHRS and CDR2 is YFSETQ. V trimming: 3 bases; J trimming: 5 bases; junction bases outside the gene matches: 9. The CDR3 DNA reads TGCGCCAGCAGCTCCCGGACAGGGTTCGGAACTGAAGCTTTCTTT. Residues: CASSSRTGFGTEAFF.

The genes are TRBV5-5 and TRBJ2-2, with D possibly matching TRBD1 (6 bases). Germline loops: CDR1 SGHKS, CDR2 YYEKEE (reference sequence). V lost 3 bases, J lost 4 bases, and 7 bases lay in between. This CDR3 has 13 residues. CDR3 in amino acids: CASSWTATGELFF. The CDR3 nucleotides are TGTGCCAGCAGCTGGACAGCCACCGGGGAGCTGTTTTTT.

The V call is TRBV25-1, the J call TRBJ1-1; a weak D match, TRBD1 (6 bases). V was trimmed by 5 bases and J by 4 bases, leaving 11 bases between them. The germline V gene has CDR1 MGHDK and CDR2 SYGVNS. This CDR3 has 13 residues. The chain's CDR3 is CASSWGTITEAFF. The CDR3 DNA sequence: TGTGCCAGCAGTTGGGGGACAATCACTGAAGCTTTCTTT. Supplemented by reference TRBV25-1 and TRBJ1-1, the full variable domain reads EADIYQTPRYLVIGTGKKITLECSQTMGHDKMYWYQQDPGMELHLIHYSYGVNSTEKGDLSSESTVSRIRTEHFPLTLESARPSHTSQYLCASSWGTITEAFFGQGTRLTVV.

V is TRBV10-3 and J is TRBJ2-2; the match to TRBD1 covers 9 bases. Per germline, CDR1 ENHRY and CDR2 SYGVKD. The ends lost 0 bases at V and 7 bases at J; junction bases unmatched: 9. The CDR3 runs to 17 residues. In DNA, the CDR3 is TGTGCCATCAGTGAGTCTGTAACAGGGGGCGTTGTCGGGGAGCTGTTTTTT. It yields the protein CAISESVTGGVVGELFF.

The rearrangement uses TRBV11-2 and TRBJ1-2, with 8 bases matching TRBD1. CDR3 length: 15 amino acids. Germline loops: CDR1 SGHAT, CDR2 FQNNGV. V trimming: 1 base; J trimming: 2 bases; junction bases outside the gene matches: 3. The CDR3 protein is CASSLAGGGNYGYTF. DNA for the CDR3: TGTGCCAGCAGCTTAGCAGGGGGCGGAAACTATGGCTACACCTTC.

The chain links TRBV19 to TRBJ2-1; 9 positions match TRBD2. Unmatched junction bases numbered 5, after V lost 7 bases and J lost 4 bases. This CDR3 has 14 amino acids. Per germline, CDR1 LNHDA and CDR2 SQIVND (reference sequence). The CDR3: CASKSSGGYNEQFF. CDR3 sequence (DNA): TGTGCCAGTAAAAGTAGCGGGGGATACAATGAGCAGTTCTTC.

J is TRBJ1-3 and V is TRBV5-1; 9 bases match TRBD1. CDR3 size: 18 residues. The germline V gene has CDR1 SGHRS and CDR2 YFSETQ. The junction had 12 bases not matched to a gene; V was cut back by 1 base and J by 4 bases. This chain's CDR3 is CASSLRPLGQGDGNTIYF. The CDR3 coding sequence is TGCGCCAGCAGCTTGAGACCCCTGGGACAGGGCGACGGAAACACCATATATTTT.

The chain couples TRBV5-1 to TRBJ1-2; 7 bases agree with TRBD1. The germline V gene encodes CDR1 SGHRS and CDR2 YFSETQ. Trimming took 0 bases from V and 11 from J; bases not matched to a gene: 10. This CDR3 is built from 14 residues. The CDR3 sequence: CASSLDRGKMPYTF. CDR3 in DNA: TGCGCCAGCAGCTTGGACAGGGGAAAAATGCCGTACACCTTC.

The rearrangement joins TRBV7-6 to TRBJ2-7; perhaps TRBD2 as D (6 bases). There are 14 residues in the CDR3. V lost 6 bases, J lost 4 bases, and 16 bases lay in between. Per the germline V gene, CDR1 is SGHVS and CDR2 is FNYEAQ. CDR3 sequence (DNA): TGTGCCAGCAGTAAAAACCGCCGGGGGTACGAGCAGTACTTC. Translating it yields CASSKNRRGYEQYF.

This clone was observed a handful of times. This chain connects TRBV2 to TRBJ1-2, with a weak D call TRBD1 (6 bases). The CDR3 length is 14 residues. V lost 4 bases, J lost 4 bases, and 13 bases lay in between. Germline CDR1 SNHLY, CDR2 FYNNEI. Here the CDR3 reads CASSGLTGRYGYTF. Written as DNA, the CDR3 is TGTGCCAGCAGTGGGCTTACAGGGCGCTATGGCTACACCTTC. The variable domain in full, completed from reference TRBV2 and TRBJ1-2, reads EPEVTQTPSHQVTQMGQEVILRCVPISNHLYFYWYRQILGQKVEFLVSFYNNEISEKSEIFDDQFSVERPDGSNFTLKIRSTKLEDSAMYFCASSGLTGRYGYTFGSGTRLTVV.

This clone has only one observation. The genes are TRBV27 and TRBJ2-6; tentative D call: TRBD1 (5 bases). There are 16 residues in the CDR3. Germline-derived CDR1 and CDR2 are MNHEY and SMNVEV (reference sequence). V lost 5 bases and J 2 bases, leaving 13 bases between the germline ends. The CDR3 sequence: CASSLQGVAGANVLTF. CDR3 nucleotides: TGTGCCAGCAGTCTCCAGGGTGTAGCTGGGGCCAACGTCCTGACTTTC.

V and J are TRBV6-2 or TRBV6-3 and TRBJ1-1; tentatively, D is TRBD1 (6 bases). The CDR3 has 15 residues. Trimming cost V 3 bases and J 5 bases, with 16 bases left between them. Germline V gives CDR1 MNHEY, CDR2 SVGEGT. Here the CDR3 DNA reads TGTGCCAGCAGTTATACGGGGGGCGTGATGACTGAAGCTTTCTTT. Translating it yields CASSYTGGVMTEAFF.

The V and J genes are TRBV3-1 (or the pseudogene TRBV3-2) and TRBJ1-6, with no clear D. Trimming cost V 1 base and J 6 bases, with 7 bases left between them. The CDR3 runs 14 residues. Germline V gene sequence: CDR1 LGHDT, CDR2 YNNKEL (reference sequence). DNA for the CDR3: TGTGCCAGCAGCCAAGCTTTCGGTAATTCACCCCTCCACTTT. This translates into CASSQAFGNSPLHF.

V is TRBV12-3 or TRBV12-4 and J is TRBJ1-2; 9 bases map to TRBD1. Trimming removed 6 bases from V and 6 bases from J; junction bases left unmatched: 5. The length of the CDR3 is 13 residues. CDR3 amino acids: CASSLGQGNGYTF. Here the CDR3 DNA reads TGTGCCAGCAGCCTTGGACAGGGGAATGGCTACACCTTC.

The chain couples TRBV12-3 or TRBV12-4 to TRBJ1-1; 7 nucleotides agree with TRBD1. The CDR3 totals 13 residues. Trimming at V came to 6 bases and at J to 0 bases, leaving 1 base not matched to a gene. The CDR3 nucleotides read TGTGCCAGCAGGGGGACAGTGAACACTGAAGCTTTCTTT. Amino acid sequence: CASRGTVNTEAFF.

This chain links TRBV21-1 with TRBJ1-1. TRBV21-1 constitutes a pseudogene. This CDR3 has 14 residues. CDR3 coding DNA: TGTGCCAGCAGCAAAGGGGGGGGGATACCTGAAGCTTTCTTT. It is translated as CASSKGGGIPEAFF.

The chain has TRBV24-1 and TRBJ2-5; TRBD2 might be the D (7 bases). Germline V CDR1 and CDR2: KGHDR, SFDVKD. The germline V and J ends were trimmed by 9 bases and 2 bases, with 21 bases remaining between them. CDR3 length: 16 residues. The CDR3 reads CATSERGAQSQETQYF. The CDR3 DNA is TGTGCCACCTCGGAACGGGGGGCTCAGTCTCAAGAGACCCAGTACTTC.

The rearrangement joins TRBV7-3 to TRBJ1-6; D is ambiguous. V was clipped by 1 base and J by 9 bases, with 7 bases between them. In germline, CDR1 is SGHTA, CDR2 FQGTGA. CDR3 size: 13 residues. The CDR3 DNA is TGTGCCAGCAGCTTAAACATAATTTCACCCCTCCACTTT. This encodes CASSLNIISPLHF. Filled out from reference TRBV7-3 and TRBJ1-6, the complete variable domain reads GAGVSQTPSNKVTEKGKYVELRCDPISGHTALYWYRQSLGQGPEFLIYFQGTGAADDSGLPNDRFFAVRPEGSVSTLKIQRTERGDSAVYLCASSLNIISPLHFGNGTRLTVT.